This T cell receptor beta chain was sequenced in a study of a mutant IDH1 vaccine in newly diagnosed glioma. Study at large: Of the patients given treatment, 62.5% were male and 37.5% were female, and a mean age of approximately 37 years was recorded. Earlier treatment was radiotherapy, temozolomide, or both, with most getting both.

The sample's time point: baseline, week 1 (first vaccination visit). This sample's treatment: pre-vaccination baseline after standard-of-care therapy. The study enrolled donors with new WHO grade 3 or 4 IDH1-mutant, ATRX-lost astrocytomas. Broader study findings: Among top peripheral T cell clonotypes, changes seemed unrelated to pseudoprogression.

This clone was seen more than once but under ten times. Its antigen is undetermined. Germline assignment: CDR1 SNHLY and CDR2 FYNNEI. This CDR3 is built from 13 residues. The V gene lost 5 bases and the J gene lost 4 bases, with 11 bases spanning the gap. Here immunoSEQ multiplex PCR was the method, and the copy in TCRdb shows in-frame clones only, minus some. The sample lists 55,000 to 70,000 clones; 65% to 90% were seen once. This sequence joins TRBV2 and TRBJ1-2; D is uncertain. This clonotype was sampled from a man aged 25 to 40 with glioma. The sample here was PBMCs, taken from a glioma patient treated with radiotherapy, temozolomide or both. The CDR3 DNA is TGTGCCAGCAGTCCGGACGGAATCTATGGCTACACCTTC. Its protein product is CASSPDGIYGYTF.